This is a list of T cell receptor beta chains from one sample in a study of molecular identifiers for immune sequencing clone quantification. TCRdb reprocessed the PCR reads via MiXCR and lists one record per CDR3 protein. In the table there are 88,000 or so distinct CDR3 sequences, 21% of which are singletons. The material sequenced was naive CD8+ T cells from blood, with Jurkat cell RNA spiked in. The origin of the receptors is a human donor in good health. Some libraries in this study had Jurkat cell RNA spiked in. The CDR3 runs from the conserved cysteine through the conserved F or W. The D gene is left open where the match is weak. Not all rows give a size; the values are once, few, many and, for expanded clones, a class.

. | TRBJ1-3 | TRBV7-9 | . | TGTGCCAGCAGCTTTCCGGGTTTTATCCCCTCTGGAAACACCATACATTTT | CASSFPGFIPSGNTIHF
. | TRBJ1-2 | TRBV27 | TRBD1 | TGTGCCAGCAGGGACAGGACAAACTATGGCTACACCTTC | CASRDRTNYGYTF
many | TRBJ2-7 | TRBV6-5 | . | TGTGCCAGCAGGGGGGACTGGGAAGGGGAGCAGTACTTC | CASRGDWEGEQYF
. | TRBJ2-7 | TRBV6-6 | TRBD1 | TGTGCCAGCACTTTCCCGGACAGGGACTACGAGCAGTACTTC | CASTFPDRDYEQYF
few | TRBJ1-6 | TRBV7-9 | . | TGTGCCAGCAGCCCCCCGAGCTCCTATAATTCACCCCTCCACTTT | CASSPPSSYNSPLHF
many | TRBJ2-6 | TRBV4-3 | . | TGCGCCAGCAGCCAAGATCGGCGGGGCACTGGGGCCAACGTCCTGACTTTC | CASSQDRRGTGANVLTF
many | TRBJ1-5 | TRBV9 | . | TGTGCCAGCAGCGTAGGGGCAGACACCCAGCCCCAGCATTTT | CASSVGADTQPQHF
many | TRBJ2-3 | TRBV3-1 | . | TGTGCCAGCAGCCGATTGGAAGGGACGTTGGGCACAGATACGCAGTATTTT | CASSRLEGTLGTDTQYF
. | TRBJ1-5 | TRBV9 | . | TGTGCCAGCAGCGTCGGCAGTAGCAATCAGCCCCAGCATTTT | CASSVGSSNQPQHF
. | TRBJ2-2 | TRBV12-3/TRBV12-4 | TRBD2 | TGTGCCAGCCAGAGCGGGAGGGCTTCGGGCACCGGGGAGCTGTTTTTT | CASQSGRASGTGELFF
many | TRBJ2-2 | TRBV7-9 | . | TGTGCCAGCAGCCCCCCGGCCGGGGAGCTGTTTTTT | CASSPPAGELFF
many | TRBJ1-5 | TRBV4-1 | . | TGCGCCAGCAGCCAAGAGGTGAGCAATCAGCCCCAGCATTTT | CASSQEVSNQPQHF
many | TRBJ2-2 | TRBV7-9 | TRBD1 | TGTGCCAGCAGAATAAAACAGGGGTACTCGGACACCGGGGAGCTGTTTTTT | CASRIKQGYSDTGELFF
many | TRBJ2-1 | TRBV11-2 | . | TGTGCCAGCAGCTTATTCTTTCTGGGGAATGAGCAGTTCTTC | CASSLFFLGNEQFF
many | TRBJ2-3 | TRBV4-1 | . | TGCGCCAGCAAAAGGACAGATACCCCACTCAGCACAGATACGCAGTATTTT | CASKRTDTPLSTDTQYF
few | TRBJ2-1 | TRBV6-2/TRBV6-3 | . | TGTGCCAGCAAGTCAGAACGGGGGGCCCCTGATGAGCAGTTCTTC | CASKSERGAPDEQFF
many | TRBJ1-1 | TRBV5-4 | TRBD1 | TGTGCCAGCAGAATCAGGGGGAGAGCTGAAGCTTTCTTT | CASRIRGRAEAFF
. | TRBJ2-7 | TRBV19 | TRBD1 | TGTGCCAGTAGTGGGACAGGGAACGCCTACGAGCAGTACTTC | CASSGTGNAYEQYF
. | TRBJ1-1 | TRBV7-3 | . | TGTGCCAGCAGCTTAGGAGGACAGAACACTGAAGCTCTCTTT | CASSLGGQNTEALF